One and the same sample provided the 20 T cell receptor beta chains below, sequenced in a study of CD8 T cells in ankylosing spondylitis. Study findings and constraints: About eight highly homologous variants made up a TCR beta motif that seemed to typify ankylosing spondylitis blood.

These receptors have no identified antigens. Via MiXCR, TCRdb re-called the 5' RACE reads, giving one row per CDR3 protein. The sample gives roughly 700,000 distinct CDR3 sequences, around 19% of which show up once; about 19% is in the top ten. The source material was blood, either unsorted or a sorted T cell fraction (not recorded which). The origin of the receptors is a male donor with ankylosing spondylitis.

V gene TRBV28 combines with J gene TRBJ2-7; 8 bases are shared with TRBD1. The CDR3 has 13 amino acids. CDR1 is MDHEN and CDR2 is SYDVKM in the germline V gene. Trimming took 4 bases from V and 6 from J; bases not matched to a gene: 5. The CDR3 sequence: CASSSKQGGEQYF. For the CDR3, the DNA is TGTGCCAGCAGTTCGAAACAGGGGGGCGAGCAGTACTTC. Variable domain in full (rest from reference TRBV28 and TRBJ2-7): DVKVTQSSRYLVKRTGEKVFLECVQDMDHENMFWYRQDPGLGLRLIYFSYDVKMKEKGDIPEGYSVSREKKERFSLILESASTNQTSMYLCASSSKQGGEQYFGPGTRLTVT.

This clonotype was observed a few times. The chain uses TRBV6-8 and TRBJ1-3; a possible D gene is TRBD1 (5 bases). Trimming cost V 10 bases and J 4 bases, with 17 bases left between them. The CDR3 loop spans 14 amino acids. Germline values: CDR1 MNHGY, CDR2 SAAAGT. CDR3 sequence reads: CATFFGARGNTIYF. CDR3 DNA sequence: TGTGCCACCTTCTTCGGGGCGCGGGGAAACACCATATATTTT.

This sequence joins TRBV5-1 and TRBJ2-1; TRBD2 is a possible D gene (5 bases). The CDR3 totals 17 residues. In germline, CDR1 is SGHRS, CDR2 YFSETQ. V was trimmed by 5 bases and J by 0 bases, leaving 18 bases between them. For the CDR3, the DNA is TGCGCCAGCAGACGGACTGTACAAGCGAGCTCCTACAATGAGCAGTTCTTC. This sequence encodes CASRRTVQASSYNEQFF.

This clonotype showed up many times. The CDR3 DNA reads TGTGCCAGCAGCTCCGGGACTCATACCGGGGAGCTGTTTTTT. It yields the protein CASSSGTHTGELFF. V and J are TRBV7-2 and TRBJ2-2; weak D call: TRBD2 (6 bases). V lost 4 bases and J lost 5, with 11 bases in between. This CDR3 spans 14 amino acids. Germline V gene lookup returns CDR1 SGHTA and CDR2 FQGNSA.

This sequence joins TRBV9 and TRBJ2-3; either TRBD1 or TRBD2 may supply D (6 bases each). Germline assignment: CDR1 SGDLS and CDR2 YYNGEE. V lost 0 bases, J lost 3 bases, and 14 bases lay in between. This CDR3 contains 16 residues. CDR3 region: CASSVGWGARTDTQYF. The CDR3 nucleotides are TGTGCCAGCAGCGTAGGTTGGGGGGCGCGAACAGATACGCAGTATTTT. The entire variable domain, with the rest obtained from reference TRBV9 and TRBJ2-3, is as follows: DSGVTQTPKHLITATGQRVTLRCSPRSGDLSVYWYQQSLDQGLQFLIQYYNGEERAKGNILERFSAQQFPDLHSELNLSSLELGDSALYFCASSVGWGARTDTQYFGPGTRLTVL.

This sequence joins TRBV12-3 or TRBV12-4 and TRBJ2-3; 10 bases map to TRBD2. The trim removed 6 bases at V and 3 bases at J, leaving 9 bases unmatched. CDR3 size: 16 residues. The CDR3 here is CASSRTGLAATDTQYF. CDR3 nucleotide sequence: TGTGCCAGCAGCCGAACCGGACTAGCGGCAACAGATACGCAGTATTTT.

This clonotype was counted many times. The V gene is TRBV12-3 or TRBV12-4, the J gene TRBJ2-5, with D hard to call. V lost 3 bases and J lost 1, with 6 bases in between. This CDR3 has 13 residues. CDR3 region: CASSFNVQETQYF. The CDR3 region has the DNA TGTGCCAGCAGTTTCAACGTCCAAGAGACCCAGTACTTC.

This clonotype was seen a few times. The chain uses TRBV5-1 and TRBJ2-5, with 7 bases lining up with TRBD2. The junction had 9 bases not matched to a gene; V was cut back by 4 bases and J by 0 bases. This CDR3 has 16 residues. Looked up from germline, CDR1 is SGHRS and CDR2 is YFSETQ. CDR3 residues: CASSRGGGGDQETQYF. In DNA, the CDR3 is TGCGCCAGCAGCAGGGGCGGCGGGGGAGACCAAGAGACCCAGTACTTC.

The rearrangement joins TRBV7-6 to TRBJ1-1; tentative D call: TRBD1 (6 bases). Germline V gene sequence: CDR1 SGHVS, CDR2 FNYEAQ. There are 17 residues in the CDR3. V gave up 0 bases and J gave up 1 base, with 15 bases separating them. CDR3 DNA sequence: TGTGCCAGCAGCTTAGCGCAAACAGGGAATCCGAACACTGAAGCTTTCTTT. Translation: CASSLAQTGNPNTEAFF.

The chain carries TRBV5-1 and TRBJ1-6; possible D gene TRBD1, 5 bases. The V gene's germline CDR1 is SGHRS and CDR2 YFSETQ. The CDR3 runs 14 residues. V lost 0 bases, J lost 9 bases, and 10 bases lay in between. In DNA, the CDR3 is TGCGCCAGCAGCTTGGGCGGGGGGACTTCACCCCTCCACTTT. This translates into CASSLGGGTSPLHF. Together with reference TRBV5-1 and TRBJ1-6, the CDR3 gives the full variable domain: KAGVTQTPRYLIKTRGQQVTLSCSPISGHRSVSWYQQTPGQGLQFLFEYFSETQRNKGNFPGRFSGRQFSNSRSEMNVSTLELGDSALYLCASSLGGGTSPLHFGNGTRLTVT.

In its sample, this clonotype was seen a few times. The chain joins TRBV5-1 to TRBJ1-2; D is uncertain. CDR3 length equals 12 residues. Germline V gene data show CDR1 as SGHRS and CDR2 as YFSETQ. Trimming left V 4 bases short and J 6 bases short, with 10 bases between. The chain's CDR3 is CASSNRNDGYTF. CDR3 in DNA: TGCGCCAGCAGCAACAGAAACGATGGCTACACCTTC.

The J gene is TRBJ2-7, the V gene TRBV6-2 or TRBV6-3; D is ambiguous. V gave up 7 bases and J gave up 0 bases, with 16 bases separating them. Germline CDR1 and CDR2: MNHEY and SVGEGT. The CDR3 totals 15 residues. In nucleotides, the CDR3 is TGTGCCAGCACCGACCCGGGCCCCAGCTCCTACGAGCAGTACTTC. Its translation: CASTDPGPSSYEQYF.

The chain links TRBV5-6 to TRBJ1-5; 9 bases line up with TRBD1. V gave up 2 bases and J gave up 7 bases; unmatched junction bases: 4. The CDR3 has 14 amino acids. CDR1 and CDR2 from the germline V gene are SGHDT and YYEEEE. The chain's CDR3 is CASSLQGAKQPQHF. CDR3 nucleotide sequence: TGTGCCAGCAGCTTACAGGGGGCGAAGCAGCCCCAGCATTTT.

The chain carries TRBV9 and TRBJ1-6, with D unresolved. Germline V gives CDR1 SGDLS, CDR2 YYNGEE. The length of the CDR3 is 14 residues. V lost 4 bases and J lost 0, with 5 bases in between. This CDR3 reads CASSLTSYNSPLHF. Here the CDR3 DNA reads TGTGCCAGCAGCCTGACCTCCTATAATTCACCCCTCCACTTT.

This clonotype was observed a few times. The chain recombines TRBV12-3 or TRBV12-4 with TRBJ2-7; the match to TRBD2 covers 14 bases. This CDR3 has 17 residues. Unmatched junction bases numbered 6, after V lost 1 base and J lost 4 bases. CDR3 bases: TGTGCCAGCAGTTTAGTAGGGACTAGCGGGAGTAGGTACGAGCAGTACTTC. Translated: CASSLVGTSGSRYEQYF.

The gene calls are TRBV3-1 and TRBJ1-1, with TRBD1 identical over 8 bases. Trimming cost V 2 bases and J 5 bases; bases outside gene matches: 7. This CDR3 contains 15 residues. From germline, CDR1 is LGHDT and CDR2 YNNKEL (reference sequence). CDR3 DNA: TGTGCCAGCAGCCAATCGGACAGGGAAGGGACTGAAGCTTTCTTT. It specifies CASSQSDREGTEAFF.

This clonotype has only a few counts. The J gene is TRBJ1-6, the V gene TRBV6-5; D might be TRBD1 (6 bases). CDR1 and CDR2 from the germline V gene are MNHEY and SVGAGI. The CDR3 consists of 19 residues. V was pared by 2 bases and J by 0 bases, with 17 bases between. The CDR3 region has the DNA TGTGCCAGCAGTTACACAACAGGGAAGGGGAGCTCCTATAATTCACCCCTCCACTTT. Its protein product is CASSYTTGKGSSYNSPLHF.

The chain couples TRBV29-1 to TRBJ2-7; D gene ambiguous. Per germline, CDR1 SQVTM and CDR2 ANQGSEA. The CDR3 has 13 residues. V lost 0 bases and J lost 1, with 7 bases in between. The CDR3 bases are TGCAGCGTTGAAGATAAGGGTTCCTACGAGCAGTACTTC. It specifies CSVEDKGSYEQYF.

This clonotype has more than one count but fewer than ten. CDR3: CASSSGGIEPSGEQYF. CDR3 bases: TGTGCCAGCAGCTCAGGGGGCATCGAACCCTCGGGTGAGCAGTACTTC. This chain joins TRBV4-2 and TRBJ2-7; TRBD1 matches 8 bases. Germline loops: CDR1 LGHNA, CDR2 YNFKEQ. The CDR3 covers 16 residues. The trim removed 5 bases at V and 7 bases at J, leaving 16 bases unmatched.

The rearrangement joins TRBV12-3 or TRBV12-4 to TRBJ2-7, with TRBD2 as a possible D gene (6 bases). The germline V and J ends were trimmed by 4 bases and 0 bases, with 13 bases remaining between them. The CDR3 extends over 15 amino acids. In DNA, the CDR3 is TGTGCCAGCAGTTCCCGGGACTCGAGCTCCTACGAGCAGTACTTC. Encoded protein: CASSSRDSSSYEQYF.